This T cell receptor (beta chain) was identified in a study of PD-1 blockade in classical Hodgkin lymphoma. As to this clone: Its antigen is still unknown.

Regarding the study as a whole: Lower baseline TCR diversity marked trial partial responders and progressors. The study reported lower baseline TCR diversity in newly diagnosed patients than in healthy donors. Sources of repertoire differences remain undefined, possibly disease activity or prior therapy. TCR diversity rose significantly by C4D1 in CD4+ but not CD8+ cells.

Regarding time point: cycle 4 day 1 (C4D1), after more than five weeks of nivolumab. All the patients suffered relapse after autologous stem cell transplantation, and brentuximab vedotin exposure differed. Magnetic negative selection of thawed PBMCs was the method by which CD4+ T cells were purified. Profiled with immunoSEQ multiplex PCR; TCRdb holds only in-frame clones, not every one. The sample lists 25,000 to 30,000 clones, around 86% occurring once. Germline CDR1 reads SNHLY; CDR2 reads FYNNEI. This CDR3 comprises 14 residues. Trimming removed 6 bases from V and 1 base from J; junction bases left unmatched: 5.

This chain links TRBV2 with TRBJ2-7; TRBD1 matches at 8 bases. The TCR sequence derives from a human donor with classical Hodgkin lymphoma. This specimen was CD4+ T cells from blood, taken before the fourth cycle of nivolumab. CDR3 sequence reads: CASREDRASYEQYF. In nucleotides, the CDR3 is TGTGCCAGCAGAGAGGACAGGGCGTCCTACGAGCAGTACTTC.